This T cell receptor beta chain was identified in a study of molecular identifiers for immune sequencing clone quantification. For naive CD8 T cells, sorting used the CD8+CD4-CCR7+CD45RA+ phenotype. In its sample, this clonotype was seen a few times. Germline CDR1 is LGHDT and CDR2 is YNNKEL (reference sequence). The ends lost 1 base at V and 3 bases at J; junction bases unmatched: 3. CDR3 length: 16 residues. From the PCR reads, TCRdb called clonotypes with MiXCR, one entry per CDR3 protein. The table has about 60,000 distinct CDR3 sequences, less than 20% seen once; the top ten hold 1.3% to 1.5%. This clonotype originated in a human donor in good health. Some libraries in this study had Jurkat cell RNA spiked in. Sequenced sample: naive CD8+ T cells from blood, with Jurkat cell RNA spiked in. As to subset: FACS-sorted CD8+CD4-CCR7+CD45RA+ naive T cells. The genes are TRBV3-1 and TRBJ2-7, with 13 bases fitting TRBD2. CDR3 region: CASSQAGLAGDYEQYF. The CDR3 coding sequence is TGTGCCAGCAGCCAAGCTGGACTAGCGGGAGACTACGAGCAGTACTTC.